This T cell receptor beta chain appears in the sequencing data of a study of T cell responses to AZD1222 COVID-19 vaccine. Broader study findings: Increased Spike-specific TCR breadth and depth were observed after two AZD1222 doses.

Assay used: immunoSEQ multiplex PCR; TCRdb lists only in-frame clones, some missing. The profile covers 200,000 or so clones, with 94% appearing a single time and about 9% taken by the ten largest. As for this clone: Antigen unknown.

Germline V gene sequence: CDR1 LGHNA, CDR2 YNFKEQ. This CDR3 is built from 17 residues. V trimming: 0 bases; J trimming: 4 bases; junction bases outside the gene matches: 11. This sequence joins TRBV4-2 and TRBJ2-7, with 8 bases matching TRBD1. This material consisted of peripheral blood, taken on day 0 of AZD1222 vaccination. This clonotype was obtained from an adult in good health. CDR3 bases: TGTGCCAGCAGCCAAGAGATGTCGGACAGGGAGAGGTACGAGCAGTACTTC. This encodes CASSQEMSDRERYEQYF.